This T cell receptor beta chain originates from a study of T cells in women clearing cervical HPV infection. Regarding the study as a whole: Repertoire richness, not evenness, was significantly elevated in CIN3+ cases versus controls.

With respect to this clone: Its matching antigen is unknown. Sequencing ends 3 residues short of the CDR3 end; the germline J gene provides the rest.

The repertoire was sequenced with immunoSEQ multiplex PCR; TCRdb's copy has only in-frame clones and lacks some. The sample has roughly 22,000 clones. From germline, CDR1 is SGHTA and CDR2 FQGNSA. CDR3 length: 15 amino acids. Unmatched junction bases numbered 9, after V lost 1 base and J lost 9 bases. The specimen sequenced was blood buffy coat. This TCR was recovered from a woman between 18 and 70 years old with a cervical HPV16 infection that either progressed to CIN3+ or cleared (not recorded which). V is TRBV7-2 and J is TRBJ2-1, with TRBD2 matching 7 bases. This CDR3 is CASSLGAGVRFEQFF. The CDR3 DNA, read in part, is TGTGCCAGCAGCTTAGGGGCGGGAGTTCGATTTGAG.